What follows are 14 T cell receptor beta chains derived from one specimen sequenced in a study of blood T cell repertoires in COVID-19. Generated by immunoSEQ multiplex PCR, the TCRdb table keeps only in-frame clones and is missing some. The sample consists of around 50,000 clones, around four fifths of them appearing once. Sequenced sample: peripheral blood. All receptors come from a human donor in a cohort sampled during active COVID-19.

CDR3 coding DNA: TGTGCCAGCAGCTTAGGAAGGAGTCGGGGGATCAATCAGCCCCAGCATTTT. Its protein is CASSLGRSRGINQPQHF. The chain has TRBV7-2 and TRBJ1-5; perhaps TRBD1 as D (5 bases). The CDR3 consists of 17 residues. Germline CDR1 is SGHTA and CDR2 is FQGNSA. With 1 base removed from V and 3 bases from J, the gap between germline ends came to 16 bases.

A remark on this clone: The CDR3 ends on some other residue instead of the conserved phenylalanine or tryptophan, so this is likely a read error. It is unclear where the CDR3 begins or ends on the DNA, so no DNA is shown, and the CDR3 is as TCRdb lists it. The chain combines TRBV14 with TRBJ1-1. The V gene's germline CDR1 is SGHDN and CDR2 FVKESK. 13 amino acids form the CDR3, both terminal residues included. CDR3 amino acids: CASSQDMGWSLQI.

As regards this clone: The junction departs from the called germline gene at one end, perhaps through a read error. The J gene is TRBJ2-7, the V gene TRBV18; D not resolved. The length of the CDR3 is 9 residues. Germline V lookup: CDR1 KGHSH, CDR2 LQKENI. The CDR3 DNA follows: TGTGCCAGCTCACCCCCTCTTGACTTC. It translates to CASSPPLDF.

As for this clone: Other DNA sequences in the sample encode the same CDR3. The chain carries TRBV19 and TRBJ2-1, with TRBD2 matching 10 bases. The junction had 6 bases not matched to a gene; V was cut back by 3 bases and J by 7 bases. The CDR3 loop spans 15 amino acids. Germline V lookup: CDR1 LNHDA, CDR2 SQIVND (reference sequence). The CDR3 nucleotides are TGTGCCAGTAGTATCTCAGCGGGGGGGCCGAATGAGCAGTTCTTC. Translating it yields CASSISAGGPNEQFF.

CDR3 in amino acids: CASSQGRAGGYTF. The CDR3 DNA reads TGTGCCAGCAGCCAGGGCCGAGCCGGCGGCTACACCTTC. The chain links TRBV5-4 to TRBJ1-2, with D maybe TRBD1 (5 bases). Germline V gives CDR1 SGHNT, CDR2 YYREEE (reference sequence). V lost 4 bases and J 8 bases, leaving 15 bases between the germline ends. The CDR3 consists of 13 residues.

V is TRBV30 and J is TRBJ2-3; the D gene is possibly TRBD1 (6 bases). The V gene lost 8 bases and the J gene lost 4 bases, with 16 bases spanning the gap. Germline CDR1 and CDR2: GTSNPN and SVGIG (reference sequence). This CDR3 has 13 residues. CDR3 sequence: CAQIPKGADTQYF. DNA for the CDR3: TGTGCCCAAATACCAAAGGGGGCAGATACGCAGTATTTT.

This chain links TRBV14 with TRBJ1-1; D uncertain. V shed 6 bases and J shed 6 bases, with 17 bases lying between them. This CDR3 is 14 amino acids long. Germline V lookup: CDR1 SGHDN, CDR2 FVKESK. The CDR3 is CASSSLSRIAEAFF. The CDR3 nucleotides are TGTGCCAGCAGTTCCCTTAGCCGTATCGCTGAAGCTTTCTTT.

The table lists this clone with a count of one. The chain uses TRBV27 and TRBJ1-5; D remains unclear. The V gene's germline CDR1 is MNHEY and CDR2 SMNVEV (reference sequence). CDR3 length: 13 residues. With 2 bases removed from V and 4 bases from J, the gap between germline ends came to 6 bases. CDR3 nucleotide sequence: TGTGCCAGCAGTTTAGCAGTTAATCAGCCCCAGCATTTT. It translates to CASSLAVNQPQHF.

The chain joins TRBV6-5 to TRBJ2-7; D is possibly TRBD1 (5 bases). The CDR3 consists of 15 residues. Trimming pared 4 bases from V and 3 bases from J, leaving 16 bases between. CDR1 and CDR2 from the germline V gene are MNHEY and SVGAGI. The DNA for the CDR3 is TGTGCCAGCAGTTCCACGAAAGGGGCGAACTACGAGCAGTACTTC. It is translated as CASSSTKGANYEQYF.

The chain recombines TRBV2 with TRBJ2-1; 11 positions match TRBD2. Looked up from germline, CDR1 is SNHLY and CDR2 is FYNNEI. Trimming at V came to 9 bases and at J to 1 base, leaving 2 bases not matched to a gene. The CDR3 consists of 14 residues. The CDR3 sequence: CARTSGVSYNEQFF. As DNA, the CDR3 is TGTGCCAGGACTAGCGGGGTATCCTACAATGAGCAGTTCTTC.

The chain links TRBV5-5 to TRBJ2-2; D remains unclear. The germline V gene encodes CDR1 SGHKS and CDR2 YYEKEE (reference sequence). The V end lost 0 bases, the J end lost 1 base, and 4 bases lay between the germline ends. This CDR3 is built from 14 residues. Here the CDR3 reads CASSLGENTGELFF. As DNA, the CDR3 is TGTGCCAGCAGCTTGGGAGAGAACACCGGGGAGCTGTTTTTT.

V usage is TRBV5-1 and J usage is TRBJ1-1; possibly TRBD1 for D (5 bases). Trimming shortened V by 5 bases and J by 2 bases, and 16 bases separated the two germline ends. The CDR3 totals 15 residues. The germline gives CDR1 SGHRS, CDR2 YFSETQ. CDR3 bases: TGCGCCAGCAGACCGGCCCCAGGGTTAAACACTGAAGCTTTCTTT. It codes for CASRPAPGLNTEAFF.

This sequence joins TRBV7-9 and TRBJ1-1, with 9 bases identical to TRBD1. The CDR3 contains 15 residues. Unmatched junction bases numbered 8, after V lost 5 bases and J lost 4 bases. Germline V gene data show CDR1 as SEHNR and CDR2 as FQNEAQ (reference sequence). The CDR3 DNA is TGTGCCAGCAGCCCCCGGACAGGGGCTGGCACTGAAGCTTTCTTT. Translation: CASSPRTGAGTEAFF.

The chain is built from TRBV28 and TRBJ1-5; 8 bases align to TRBD1. The J segment lost 7 bases and the V segment lost 4 bases, leaving 6 bases of the junction unmatched. CDR3 length: 14 residues. The V gene's germline CDR1 is MDHEN and CDR2 SYDVKM. The CDR3 DNA follows: TGTGCCAGCAGTTCAGGGGGCTCGAACCAGCCCCAGCATTTT. Its translation is CASSSGGSNQPQHF.